The 17 T cell receptor beta chains listed next were all sequenced from one sample in a study of response to subunit inactivated influenza vaccine (dated by TCRdb to 2016 to 2018). Library creation used RT-PCR. The run used an Illumina HiSeq 2500. TCRdb reanalyzed the raw reads on its own, using fastp at Q25 for trimming and MiXCR for clone calling, and kept in-frame beta chains. Merged by CDR3 protein, the rows form single entries marked with the most common genes and DNA. For this sample there are under 500,000 distinct CDR3 sequences; approximately 11% appear just once. Approximately 12% of the sample is in the top ten clones. The sample's time point label is to be understood as: 45 days after influenza vaccine administration. Sequences were derived from PBMCs from blood, sampled about 40 days after vaccination. These receptors all come from a man in his fifties who received an inactivated influenza vaccine. Donor details come from another sample of the same person, matched by shared clones.

The chain is built from TRBV20-1 and TRBJ2-7; 9 positions match TRBD1. The V segment lost 4 bases and the J segment 0 bases; nucleotides outside the gene matches: 7. The CDR3 totals 15 residues. From germline, CDR1 is DFQATT and CDR2 SNEGSKA (reference sequence). CDR3 bases: TGCAGTGCTACCGAGGGACAGGGAAGCTCCTACGAGCAGTACTTC. It encodes CSATEGQGSSYEQYF.

This clonotype was seen more than once but under ten times. The chain uses TRBV15 and TRBJ2-2; D possibly corresponds to TRBD2 (6 bases). The CDR3 totals 14 residues. Trimming left V 2 bases short and J 3 bases short, with 7 bases between. CDR1 and CDR2 (germline): LNHNV, YYDKDF (reference sequence). This CDR3 reads CATSRRDYTGELFF. For the CDR3, the DNA is TGTGCCACCAGCAGAAGGGACTACACCGGGGAGCTGTTTTTT.

This clonotype has just a few counts. The chain couples TRAV2 to TRBJ2-3; TRBD2 matches 8 bases. The CDR3 runs 16 residues. Germline V gives CDR1 VSNAYN, CDR2 GSKP. The CDR3 region is CASEATLADYTDTQYF. CDR3 DNA sequence: TGTGCTAGTGAGGCGACACTAGCGGATTACACAGATACGCAGTATTTT.

The V and J genes are TRBV10-3 and TRBJ2-2; 8 bases fit TRBD1. The junction had 8 bases not matched to a gene; V was cut back by 8 bases and J by 0 bases. The germline V gene encodes CDR1 ENHRY and CDR2 SYGVKD. The CDR3 spans 16 residues. In DNA, the CDR3 is TGTGCCATCGGCGGACAGGGCAACTCGAACACCGGGGAGCTGTTTTTT. Protein sequence: CAIGGQGNSNTGELFF.

The chain couples TRBV9 to TRBJ2-7, with D possibly being TRBD1 (6 bases). CDR3 length equals 15 residues. The ends were cut back, 0 bases at V and 4 bases at J, with 14 bases in the middle. Germline-derived CDR1 and CDR2 are SGDLS and YYNGEE. The CDR3 spells CASSVAPRGMYEQYF. In DNA form, the CDR3 reads TGTGCCAGCAGCGTAGCCCCTAGGGGGATGTACGAGCAGTACTTC.

This clonotype was counted many times. As DNA, the CDR3 is TGCGCCAGCAGCCAAGCCGGAGCCGGCAATCAGCCCCAGCATTTT. This gives the protein CASSQAGAGNQPQHF. The rearrangement joins TRBV4-1 to TRBJ1-5; D not resolved. Germline V gene data show CDR1 as MGHRA and CDR2 as YSYEKL. V gave up 1 base and J gave up 2 bases, with 9 bases separating them. CDR3 length: 15 amino acids.

Only a few counts were recorded for this clonotype. The V gene is TRBV7-9, the J gene TRBJ2-7; D not certain. The CDR3 length is 13 residues. Germline CDR1 SEHNR, CDR2 FQNEAQ (reference sequence). V gave up 5 bases and J gave up 3 bases, with 11 bases separating them. CDR3 region: CASSLRPNYEQYF. The CDR3 DNA reads TGTGCCAGCAGCCTAAGACCAAACTACGAGCAGTACTTC.

This clonotype was counted many times. The rearrangement uses TRBV9 and TRBJ1-5, with D possibly TRBD1 on 5 matching bases. The V end lost 3 bases, the J end lost 5 bases, and 12 bases lay between the germline ends. CDR3 size: 14 residues. CDR1 and CDR2 (germline): SGDLS, YYNGEE. CDR3 sequence (DNA): TGTGCCAGCAGCGGTGACAGAGGGGATCAGCCCCAGCATTTT. This translates into CASSGDRGDQPQHF.

In its sample, this clonotype was seen a few times. The rearrangement uses TRBV12-3 or TRBV12-4 and TRBJ2-5, with D possibly being TRBD2 (5 bases). The CDR3 covers 13 residues. Between the trimmed V and J ends, which lost 4 bases and 4 bases, there was a span of 10 bases. In DNA, the CDR3 is TGTGCCAGCAGTTCAACTAGTCTAGAGACCCAGTACTTC. It translates to CASSSTSLETQYF.

This clonotype has a handful of counts. The chain carries TRBV20-1 and TRBJ1-1; D perhaps matches TRBD1 (5 bases). The CDR3 has 15 residues. CDR1 is DFQATT and CDR2 is SNEGSKA in the germline V gene (reference sequence). The V end lost 6 bases, the J end lost 5 bases, and 22 bases lay between the germline ends. CDR3: CSAEGRREGRTEAFF. The CDR3 bases are TGCAGTGCGGAGGGCCGGCGTGAGGGGCGGACTGAAGCTTTCTTT.

V and J are TRBV10-3 and TRBJ2-3; D is ambiguous. The CDR3 totals 15 residues. Germline lookup yields CDR1 ENHRY and CDR2 SYGVKD. V shed 0 bases and J shed 0 bases, with 7 bases lying between them. In nucleotides, the CDR3 is TGTGCCATCAGTGAGTCGGATATTAGCACAGATACGCAGTATTTT. This encodes CAISESDISTDTQYF.

The CDR3 here is CASSLAGRALLSPLHF. Here the CDR3 DNA reads TGTGCCAGCAGCTTAGCCGGCAGGGCCCTTTTATCACCCCTCCACTTT. V gene TRBV7-2 combines with J gene TRBJ1-6; a possible D gene is TRBD1 (5 bases). Trimming shortened V by 0 bases and J by 10 bases, and 16 bases separated the two germline ends. Germline V gene lookup returns CDR1 SGHTA and CDR2 FQGNSA. The CDR3 extends over 16 amino acids. Supplemented by reference TRBV7-2 and TRBJ1-6, the full variable domain reads GAGVSQSPSNKVTEKGKDVELRCDPISGHTALYWYRQSLGQGLEFLIYFQGNSAPDKSGLPSDRFSAERTGGSVSTLTIQRTQQEDSAVYLCASSLAGRALLSPLHFGNGTRLTVT.

The chain has TRBV6-2 or TRBV6-3 and TRBJ2-7, with TRBD1 identical over 11 bases. Germline V gene lookup returns CDR1 MNHEY and CDR2 SVGEGT. The CDR3 runs 15 residues. Trimming at V came to 2 bases and at J to 5 bases, leaving 5 bases not matched to a gene. The CDR3 protein is CASSYRTGGGHEQYF. In DNA form, the CDR3 reads TGTGCCAGCAGTTACAGGACAGGGGGCGGGCACGAGCAGTACTTC.

V and J are TRBV10-3 and TRBJ1-4, with unresolved D. V was cut by 3 bases and J by 8 bases, with 19 bases left in between. Germline-derived CDR1 and CDR2 are ENHRY and SYGVKD. The CDR3 totals 16 residues. The CDR3 DNA reads as TGTGCCATCAGTGACAACCGGGCCCAGAACGTCGAAAAACTGTTTTTT. As protein: CAISDNRAQNVEKLFF.

This clonotype was seen ten or more times. J is TRBJ2-1 and V is TRBV29-1; tentative D call: TRBD2 (6 bases). The CDR3 extends over 13 amino acids. The germline V and J ends were trimmed by 3 bases and 13 bases, with 19 bases remaining between them. Germline V gene sequence: CDR1 SQVTM, CDR2 ANQGSEA. CDR3 sequence (DNA): TGCAGCGTTGATGGGGTACCGGGAGTGGATCAGTTCTTC. This encodes CSVDGVPGVDQFF.

This clonotype was detected ten times or more. V usage is TRBV7-2 and J usage is TRBJ2-3; D call uncertain. The CDR3 has 15 amino acids. CDR1 and CDR2 from the germline V gene are SGHTA and FQGNSA. Trimming left V 5 bases short and J 0 bases short, with 12 bases between. The CDR3 DNA follows: TGTGCCAGCAGCCCTGGGATCCCGAGCACAGATACGCAGTATTTT. Translating it yields CASSPGIPSTDTQYF. Full variable domain (outside the CDR3, taken from reference TRBV7-2 and TRBJ2-3): GAGVSQSPSNKVTEKGKDVELRCDPISGHTALYWYRQSLGQGLEFLIYFQGNSAPDKSGLPSDRFSAERTGGSVSTLTIQRTQQEDSAVYLCASSPGIPSTDTQYFGPGTRLTVL.

This clonotype was detected ten times or more. V usage is TRBV11-1 and J usage is TRBJ2-7; D ambiguous. V was cut by 3 bases and J by 0 bases, with 15 bases left in between. The length of the CDR3 is 16 residues. Germline CDR1 reads SGHAT; CDR2 reads FQDESV (reference sequence). DNA for the CDR3: TGTGCCAGCAGCTTCTCCAACAGTCGCGGCTCCTACGAGCAGTACTTC. Its protein is CASSFSNSRGSYEQYF.